The rows below give T cell receptor beta chains drawn from one sample of a study of technical replicates of blood from several donors. Profiled with immunoSEQ multiplex PCR; TCRdb holds only in-frame clones, not every one. The sample has roughly 76,000 clones; just under 95% are singletons. Specimen: T cells isolated from PBMCs. Every receptor here comes from a human donor in good health. Each CDR3 is given with its conserved first and last residue. D genes are given only for firm matches. Rows give clone size only sometimes, using once, few, many, or a class for an expanded clone.

abundance	v_gene	j_gene	d_gene	CDR3nt	CDR3aa
NA	TRBV5-6	TRBJ1-1	NA	TGTGCCAGCAGCTTCGGTCGGCGGCGGAAAAACACTGAAGCTTTCTTT	CASSFGRRRKNTEAFF
NA	TRBV5-1	TRBJ1-5	NA	TGCGCCAGCAGCTTGGCCCCGGGAGCGCCCCAGCATTTT	CASSLAPGAPQHF
NA	TRBV29-1	TRBJ1-1	NA	TGCAGCGTTGTCGAGGGGAACACTGAAGCTTTCTTT	CSVVEGNTEAFF
NA	TRBV29-1	TRBJ2-7	TRBD2	TGCAGCGTTAGCGGGAGCTCCTACGAGCAGTACTTC	CSVSGSSYEQYF
once	TRBV10-3	TRBJ1-3	TRBD1	TGTGCCACTGATCGGGACAGGGACCCTTACTCTGGAAACACCATATATTTT	CATDRDRDPYSGNTIYF
NA	TRBV7-9	TRBJ2-7	NA	TGTGCCAGCAGCTTAAACGGCTACGAGCAGTACTTC	CASSLNGYEQYF
NA	TRBV6-5	TRBJ1-1	NA	TGTGCCAGCAGGCAGGGCACTGAAGCTTTCTTT	CASRQGTEAFF
NA	TRBV7-6	TRBJ2-2	NA	TGTGCCAGCAGCTTAGACGGTTCCGACACCGGGGAGCTGTTTTTT	CASSLDGSDTGELFF
NA	TRBV28	TRBJ2-7	NA	TGTGCCAGCAGTTATTCCTTATACGAGCAGTACTTC	CASSYSLYEQYF
NA	TRBV29-1	TRBJ2-1	NA	TGCAGCGTTGAACCCCAGACGGGGTTTATCAACAATGAGCAGTTCTTC	CSVEPQTGFINNEQFF
NA	TRBV2	TRBJ1-5	NA	TGTGCCAGCAGTTTTGACAGCATAGACCAGCCCCAGCATTTT	CASSFDSIDQPQHF
few	TRBV19	TRBJ1-2	NA	TGTGCCAGTAGTATGGGAGGGAACGGCTACACCTTC	CASSMGGNGYTF
NA	TRBV19	TRBJ1-4	NA	TGTGCCAGTAGTATCACGGGGTCAACTAATGAAAAACTGTTTTTT	CASSITGSTNEKLFF
NA	TRBV6-5	TRBJ2-1	NA	TGTGCCAGCACAAACGGGTTGCTTGAGCAGTTCTTC	CASTNGLLEQFF
NA	TRBV7-3	TRBJ2-3	TRBD2	TGTGCCAGCGGGTCTAGCGGGAGTCGGACAGATACGCAGTATTTT	CASGSSGSRTDTQYF
NA	TRBV9	TRBJ2-1	TRBD2	TGTGCCAGCAGCACGGGGGGTCTAGCGGGACCCTACAATGAGCAGTTCTTC	CASSTGGLAGPYNEQFF
NA	TRBV6-1	TRBJ2-3	TRBD2	TGTGCCAGCAGTGGTCGGACTAGCTCGACAGATACGCAGTATTTT	CASSGRTSSTDTQYF
NA	TRBV28	TRBJ1-2	NA	TGTGCCAGCAGTTCAACGACAGACTCCCCTAACCGCTATGGCTACACCTTC	CASSSTTDSPNRYGYTF
once	TRBV13	TRBJ2-7	TRBD1	TGTGCCAGCAGCTTAGGGAGCGAGGGGGCGAGGAACGAGCAGTACTTC	CASSLGSEGARNEQYF
NA	TRBV5-1	TRBJ2-7	TRBD2	TGCGCCAGCAGCTTGGCCGGCGGGGGGAGCCTGATCGAGCAGTACTTC	CASSLAGGGSLIEQYF
NA	TRBV7-3	TRBJ1-2	NA	TGTGCCAGCCCCCGACAGTCTTCCTATGGCTACACCTTC	CASPRQSSYGYTF
once	TRBV7-9	TRBJ2-7	TRBD1	TGTGCCAGCAGCTTAGCCGGGACAGGGATTCTAGGCGAGCAGTACTTC	CASSLAGTGILGEQYF
NA	TRBV5-1	TRBJ1-3	NA	TGCGCCAGCAGCTTGGGACAGCCCAACACCATATATTTT	CASSLGQPNTIYF
NA	TRBV6-6	TRBJ1-3	NA	TGTGCCAGCAGTTACTCGTGGACAGTGGGTGGAAACACCATATATTTT	CASSYSWTVGGNTIYF
NA	TRBV4-1	TRBJ2-3	NA	TGCGCCAGCAGCCAAGAGCTTCTAGGCCCCACAGATACGCAGTATTTT	CASSQELLGPTDTQYF
NA	TRBV7-9	TRBJ2-7	NA	TGTGCCAGCAGCTTAGGTCCGGAGTACCAGTACTTC	CASSLGPEYQYF
NA	TRBV6-1	TRBJ2-1	TRBD2	TGTGCCAGCAGTGAGACTAGCGGGATAAGCTCCTACAATGAGCAGTTCTTC	CASSETSGISSYNEQFF
NA	TRBV9	TRBJ2-7	TRBD1	TGTGCCAGCAGTACAGGGGAGCCCTCCTACGAGCAGTACTTC	CASSTGEPSYEQYF
NA	TRBV19	TRBJ1-5	NA	TGTGCCAGTAGTATAGGGGGCTGGAATCAGCCCCAGCATTTT	CASSIGGWNQPQHF
NA	TRBV4-2	TRBJ1-4	NA	TGTGCCAGCAGCCAAGTGGCGGCAGGGGTGGGTGAAAAACTGTTTTTT	CASSQVAAGVGEKLFF
NA	TRBV6-1	TRBJ2-1	TRBD2	TGTGCCAGCAGTGAGCCGGGACTAGCGGACGCGCAGTTCTTC	CASSEPGLADAQFF
NA	TRBV7-9	TRBJ2-2	TRBD2	TGTGCCAGCAGCTTAGGCGCGGGAGGCGACACCGGGGAGCTGTTTTTT	CASSLGAGGDTGELFF